The 8 T cell receptor beta chains given below trace back to one sample, sequenced in a study of T cell responses to AZD1222 COVID-19 vaccine. Profiled with immunoSEQ multiplex PCR; TCRdb holds only in-frame clones, not every one. The sample consists of some 120,000 clones, roughly 87% of them appearing once. This material consisted of peripheral blood, taken on day 0 of AZD1222 vaccination. The origin of the receptors is an adult in good health.

CDR3 residues: CASSPLAGARETQYF. CDR3 bases: TGTGCCAGCAGCCCCCTAGCGGGGGCCCGAGAGACCCAGTACTTC. The gene calls are TRBV14 and TRBJ2-5; the match to TRBD2 covers 10 bases. CDR1 and CDR2 (germline): SGHDN, FVKESK. This CDR3 comprises 15 residues. Trimming at V came to 4 bases and at J to 4 bases, leaving 6 bases not matched to a gene.

This clone was observed once. The chain couples TRBV6-5 to TRBJ2-4; the match to TRBD2 covers 7 bases. This CDR3 comprises 14 residues. Trimming at V came to 5 bases and at J to 3 bases, leaving 4 bases not matched to a gene. Germline CDR1 MNHEY, CDR2 SVGAGI. CDR3 residues: CASSTGGIKNIQYF. DNA for the CDR3: TGTGCCAGCAGTACCGGGGGGATCAAAAACATTCAGTACTTC.

This clone appeared a single time. V usage is TRBV4-1 and J usage is TRBJ2-7; TRBD1 matches at 11 bases. Germline-derived CDR1 and CDR2 are MGHRA and YSYEKL. The V gene end was trimmed by 0 bases and the J gene end by 6 bases; junction bases not matched to a gene: 7. The CDR3 loop spans 16 amino acids. CDR3 sequence reads: CASSQEGRTGGSEQYF. The DNA of the CDR3 is TGCGCCAGCAGCCAAGAGGGACGGACAGGGGGCTCCGAGCAGTACTTC.

The chain uses TRBV27 and TRBJ1-4; 7 nucleotides align to TRBD1. Trimming took 6 bases from V and 7 from J; bases not matched to a gene: 11. Germline CDR1 and CDR2: MNHEY and SMNVEV (reference sequence). This CDR3 has 15 amino acids. CDR3 nucleotides: TGTGCCAGCAGCTCACTAGGGGGCGCGATTGAAAAACTGTTTTTT. Translated, it gives CASSSLGGAIEKLFF. Looking up the rest from reference TRBV27 and TRBJ1-4 gives the full variable domain: EAQVTQNPRYLITVTGKKLTVTCSQNMNHEYMSWYRQDPGLGLRQIYYSMNVEVTDKGDVPEGYKVSRKEKRNFPLILESPSPNQTSLYFCASSSLGGAIEKLFFGSGTQLSVL.

V gene TRBV5-5 combines with J gene TRBJ2-5; D is possibly TRBD2 (6 bases). The germline gives CDR1 SGHKS, CDR2 YYEKEE (reference sequence). The CDR3 loop spans 12 amino acids. V lost 3 bases and J lost 4, with 7 bases in between. As DNA, the CDR3 is TGTGCCAGCAGCTCCGGGGGAGAGACCCAGTACTTC. This codes for CASSSGGETQYF.

This clone was picked up one time. V is TRBV3-1 (or the pseudogene TRBV3-2) and J is TRBJ2-3, with D perhaps being TRBD1 or TRBD2 (5 bases each). CDR1 and CDR2 (germline): LGHDT, YNNKEL (reference sequence). Deletions cut 3 bases from V and 6 bases from J, with 19 bases between. The CDR3 runs to 16 residues. The CDR3 here is CASSQNSVGVGDTQYF. CDR3 bases: TGTGCCAGCAGCCAGAACTCCGTGGGGGTAGGTGATACGCAGTATTTT.

V gene TRBV7-3 combines with J gene TRBJ2-3; perhaps D is TRBD1 or TRBD2 (6 bases each). The germline V gene has CDR1 SGHTA and CDR2 FQGTGA. CDR3 length equals 13 residues. The ends were cut back, 8 bases at V and 3 bases at J, with 12 bases in the middle. The CDR3 sequence is CASSRGLTDTQYF. The CDR3 coding sequence is TGTGCCAGCTCCCGGGGGCTAACAGATACGCAGTATTTT. The full variable domain, its missing parts supplied by reference TRBV7-3 and TRBJ2-3, is GAGVSQTPSNKVTEKGKYVELRCDPISGHTALYWYRQSLGQGPEFLIYFQGTGAADDSGLPNDRFFAVRPEGSVSTLKIQRTERGDSAVYLCASSRGLTDTQYFGPGTRLTVL.

The chain combines TRBV9 with TRBJ1-6, with D tentatively TRBD1 (6 bases). Germline V gives CDR1 SGDLS, CDR2 YYNGEE. CDR3 size: 16 residues. Trimming shortened V by 4 bases and J by 2 bases, and 13 bases separated the two germline ends. Here the CDR3 reads CASSFDHRAYNSPLHF. For the CDR3, the DNA is TGTGCCAGCAGCTTTGATCACAGGGCCTATAATTCACCCCTCCACTTT.